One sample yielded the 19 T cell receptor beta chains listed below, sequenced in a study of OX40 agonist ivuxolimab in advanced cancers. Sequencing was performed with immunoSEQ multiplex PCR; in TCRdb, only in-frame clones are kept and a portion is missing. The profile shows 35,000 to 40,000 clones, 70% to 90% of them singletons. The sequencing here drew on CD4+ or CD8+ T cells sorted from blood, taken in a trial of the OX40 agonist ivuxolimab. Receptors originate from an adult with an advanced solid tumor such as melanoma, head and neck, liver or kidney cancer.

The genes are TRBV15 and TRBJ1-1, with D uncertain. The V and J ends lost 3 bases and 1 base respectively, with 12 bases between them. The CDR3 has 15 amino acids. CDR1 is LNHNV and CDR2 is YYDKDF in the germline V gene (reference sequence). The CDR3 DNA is TGTGCCACCAGCAGGGGATCAGATTCGAACACTGAAGCTTTCTTT. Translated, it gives CATSRGSDSNTEAFF.

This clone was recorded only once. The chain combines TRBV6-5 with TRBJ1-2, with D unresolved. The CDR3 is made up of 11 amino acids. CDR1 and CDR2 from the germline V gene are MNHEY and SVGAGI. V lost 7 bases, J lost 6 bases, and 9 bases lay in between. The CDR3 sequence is CASITPDGYTF. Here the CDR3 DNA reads TGTGCCAGCATAACCCCCGATGGCTACACCTTC.

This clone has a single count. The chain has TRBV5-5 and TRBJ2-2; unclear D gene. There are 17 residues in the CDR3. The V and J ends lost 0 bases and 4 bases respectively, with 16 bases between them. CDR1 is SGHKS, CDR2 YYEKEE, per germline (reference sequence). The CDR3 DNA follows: TGTGCCAGCAGCTTGGGTAGGGTCCTACCCTTCACCGGGGAGCTGTTTTTT. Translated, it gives CASSLGRVLPFTGELFF. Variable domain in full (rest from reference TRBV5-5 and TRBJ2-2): DAGVTQSPTHLIKTRGQQVTLRCSPISGHKSVSWYQQVLGQGPQFIFQYYEKEERGRGNFPDRFSARQFPNYSSELNVNALLLGDSALYLCASSLGRVLPFTGELFFGEGSRLTVL.

The CDR3 sequence is CASSLILAGGYNEQFF. In nucleotides, the CDR3 is TGTGCCAGCAGCTTAATATTAGCGGGGGGGTACAATGAGCAGTTCTTC. V gene TRBV11-1 combines with J gene TRBJ2-1, with 11 bases identical to TRBD2. In germline, CDR1 is SGHAT, CDR2 FQDESV (reference sequence). V lost 2 bases to trimming and J lost 4 bases; unmatched junction nucleotides: 4. This CDR3 is 16 amino acids long.

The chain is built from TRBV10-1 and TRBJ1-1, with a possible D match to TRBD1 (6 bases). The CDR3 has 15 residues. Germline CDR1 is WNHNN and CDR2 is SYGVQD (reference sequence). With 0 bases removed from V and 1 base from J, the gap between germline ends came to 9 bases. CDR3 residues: CASSESYRENTEAFF. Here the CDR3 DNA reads TGCGCCAGCAGTGAGTCGTACAGGGAGAACACTGAAGCTTTCTTT.

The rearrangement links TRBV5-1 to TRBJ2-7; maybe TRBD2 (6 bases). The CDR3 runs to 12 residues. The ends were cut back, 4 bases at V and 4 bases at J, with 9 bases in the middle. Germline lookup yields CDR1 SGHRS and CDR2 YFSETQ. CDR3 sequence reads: CASSLEGYEQYF. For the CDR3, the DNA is TGCGCCAGCAGCCTGGAGGGTTACGAGCAGTACTTC.

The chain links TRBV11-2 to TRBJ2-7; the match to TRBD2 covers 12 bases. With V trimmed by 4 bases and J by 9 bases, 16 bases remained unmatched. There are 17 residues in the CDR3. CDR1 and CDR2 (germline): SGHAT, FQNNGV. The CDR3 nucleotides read TGTGCCAGCAGCTCAGGACTAGCGGGACCATCTCGCGAAGGGCAGTACTTC. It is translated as CASSSGLAGPSREGQYF. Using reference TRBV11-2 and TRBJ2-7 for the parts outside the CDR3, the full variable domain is EAGVAQSPRYKIIEKRQSVAFWCNPISGHATLYWYQQILGQGPKLLIQFQNNGVVDDSQLPKDRFSAERLKGVDSTLKIQPAKLEDSAVYLCASSSGLAGPSREGQYFGPGTRLTVT.

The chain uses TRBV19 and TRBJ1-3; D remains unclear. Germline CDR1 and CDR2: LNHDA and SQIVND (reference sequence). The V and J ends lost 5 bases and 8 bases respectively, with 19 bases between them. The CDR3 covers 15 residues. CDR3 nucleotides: TGTGCCAGTAGTCCCTGGACCCCTTTTGGGGACACCATATATTTT. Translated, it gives CASSPWTPFGDTIYF.

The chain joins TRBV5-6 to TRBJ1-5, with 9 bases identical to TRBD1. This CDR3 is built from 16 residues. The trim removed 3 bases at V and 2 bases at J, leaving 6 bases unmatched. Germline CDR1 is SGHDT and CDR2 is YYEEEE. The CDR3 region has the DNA TGTGCCAGCAGCTCCTATTGGGACAGGGGCAATCAGCCCCAGCATTTT. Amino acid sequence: CASSSYWDRGNQPQHF. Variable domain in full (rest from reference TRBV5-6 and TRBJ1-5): DAGVTQSPTHLIKTRGQQVTLRCSPKSGHDTVSWYQQALGQGPQFIFQYYEEEERQRGNFPDRFSGHQFPNYSSELNVNALLLGDSALYLCASSSYWDRGNQPQHFGDGTRLSIL.

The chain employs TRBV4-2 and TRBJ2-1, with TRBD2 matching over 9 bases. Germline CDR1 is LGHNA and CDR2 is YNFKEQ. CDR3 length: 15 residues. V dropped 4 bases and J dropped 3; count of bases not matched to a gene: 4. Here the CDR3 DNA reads TGTGCCAGCAGCCTGCGGGGGGGCAGCTACAATGAGCAGTTCTTC. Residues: CASSLRGGSYNEQFF.

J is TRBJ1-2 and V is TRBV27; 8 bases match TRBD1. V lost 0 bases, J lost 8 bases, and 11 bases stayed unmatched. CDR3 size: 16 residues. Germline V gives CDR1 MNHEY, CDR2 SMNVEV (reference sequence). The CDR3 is CASSLSWAGGRYGYTF. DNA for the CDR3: TGTGCCAGCAGTTTATCTTGGGCAGGGGGCAGGTACGGCTACACCTTC.

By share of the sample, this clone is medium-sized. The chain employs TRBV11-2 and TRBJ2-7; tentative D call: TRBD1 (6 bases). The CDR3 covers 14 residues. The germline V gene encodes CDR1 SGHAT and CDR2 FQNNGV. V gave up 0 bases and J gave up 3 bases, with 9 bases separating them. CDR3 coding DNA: TGTGCCAGCAGCTTAGATGCCAGGGGCTACGAGCAGTACTTC. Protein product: CASSLDARGYEQYF.

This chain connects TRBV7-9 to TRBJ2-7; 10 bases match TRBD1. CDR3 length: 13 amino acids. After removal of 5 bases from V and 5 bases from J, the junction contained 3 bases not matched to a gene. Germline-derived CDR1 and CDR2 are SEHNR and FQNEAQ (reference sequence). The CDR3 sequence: CASSPTGGHEQYF. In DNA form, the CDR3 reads TGTGCCAGCAGCCCGACAGGGGGCCACGAGCAGTACTTC.

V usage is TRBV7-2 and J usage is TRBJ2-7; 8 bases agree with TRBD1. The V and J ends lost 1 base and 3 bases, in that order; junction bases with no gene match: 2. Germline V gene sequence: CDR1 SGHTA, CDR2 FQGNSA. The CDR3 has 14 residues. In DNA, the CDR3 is TGTGCCAGCAGCTTAGGACAGGGGCTCTACGAGCAGTACTTC. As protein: CASSLGQGLYEQYF.

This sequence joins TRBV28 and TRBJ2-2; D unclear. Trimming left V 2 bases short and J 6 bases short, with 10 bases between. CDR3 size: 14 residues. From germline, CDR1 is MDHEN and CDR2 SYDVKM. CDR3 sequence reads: CASSLSRVAGELFF. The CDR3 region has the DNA TGTGCCAGCAGTTTAAGCCGGGTGGCCGGGGAGCTGTTTTTT.

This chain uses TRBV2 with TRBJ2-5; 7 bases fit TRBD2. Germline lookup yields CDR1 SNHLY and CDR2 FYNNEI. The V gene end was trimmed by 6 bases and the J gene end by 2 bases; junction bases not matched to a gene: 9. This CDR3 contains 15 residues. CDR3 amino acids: CASRARGDLQETQYF. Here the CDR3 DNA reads TGTGCCAGCAGGGCCCGGGGGGACCTACAAGAGACCCAGTACTTC.

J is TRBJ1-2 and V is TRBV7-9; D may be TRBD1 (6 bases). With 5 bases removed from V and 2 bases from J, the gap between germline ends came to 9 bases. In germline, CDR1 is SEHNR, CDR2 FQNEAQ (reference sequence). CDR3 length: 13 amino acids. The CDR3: CASSPTGNYGYTF. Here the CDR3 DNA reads TGTGCCAGCAGCCCGACAGGCAACTATGGCTACACCTTC.

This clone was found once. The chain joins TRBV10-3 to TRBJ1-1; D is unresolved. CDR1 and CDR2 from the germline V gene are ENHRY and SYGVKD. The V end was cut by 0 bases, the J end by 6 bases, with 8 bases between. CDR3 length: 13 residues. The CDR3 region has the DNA TGTGCCATCAGTGAGTCCGGGCTGGCTGAAGCTTTCTTT. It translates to CAISESGLAEAFF.

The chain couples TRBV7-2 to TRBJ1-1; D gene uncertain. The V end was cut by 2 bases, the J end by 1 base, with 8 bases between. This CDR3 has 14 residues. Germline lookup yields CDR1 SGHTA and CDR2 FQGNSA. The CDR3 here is CASSLLKSNTEAFF. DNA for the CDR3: TGTGCCAGCAGCTTACTCAAGTCGAACACTGAAGCTTTCTTT.